This T cell receptor (beta chain) was profiled in a study of graft-versus-host responses after intestinal transplantation. Study-wide context: Recipients had multivisceral, liver-intestinal, or isolated intestinal transplants. Uniformly, recipients were administered anti-thymocyte globulin induction with subsequent tacrolimus and steroids for around three years. Regarding the study as a whole: GvH clones occurred in recipient marrow; some first appeared in ileum or blood. Individuals carrying graft-donor T cell macrochimerism showed high graft-versus-host to host-versus-graft clonal ratios in allografts.

Germline CDR1 LNHDA, CDR2 SQIVND (reference sequence). The germline V and J ends were trimmed by 4 bases and 6 bases, with 6 bases remaining between them. There are 11 residues in the CDR3. Comment on this clone: Its antigen is unknown.

The repertoire was sequenced with immunoSEQ multiplex PCR; TCRdb's copy has only in-frame clones and lacks some. This repertoire shows roughly 120,000 clones, 90% found once; its top ten account for roughly 0.2%. J is TRBJ1-1 and V is TRBV19; D not certain. The clonotype was recovered from a human donor who received an intestinal transplant. This sample comprised unstimulated CD4+ T cells sorted from spleen or lymph node cells, obtained before intestinal transplant. DNA of the CDR3: TGTGCCAGTAGTACCCAGGCTGAAGCTTTCTTT. Amino acid sequence: CASSTQAEAFF.